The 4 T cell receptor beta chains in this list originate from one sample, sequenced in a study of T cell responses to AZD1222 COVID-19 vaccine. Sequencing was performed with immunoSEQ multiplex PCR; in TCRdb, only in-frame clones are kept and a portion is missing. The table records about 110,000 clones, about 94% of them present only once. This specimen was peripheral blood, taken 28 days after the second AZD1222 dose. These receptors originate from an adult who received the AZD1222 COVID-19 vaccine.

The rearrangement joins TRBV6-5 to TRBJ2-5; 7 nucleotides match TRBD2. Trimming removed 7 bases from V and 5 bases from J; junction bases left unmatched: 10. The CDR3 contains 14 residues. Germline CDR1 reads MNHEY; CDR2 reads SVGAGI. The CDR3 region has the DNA TGTGCCAGCACGGTCTCGACTAGCATGGAGACCCAGTACTTC. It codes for CASTVSTSMETQYF.

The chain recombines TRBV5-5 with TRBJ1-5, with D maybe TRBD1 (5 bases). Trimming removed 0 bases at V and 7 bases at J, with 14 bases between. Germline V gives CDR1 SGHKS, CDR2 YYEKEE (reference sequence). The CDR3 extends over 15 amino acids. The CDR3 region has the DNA TGTGCCAGCAGCTTGGTGCTTCAGGGTGGCCAGCCCCAGCATTTT. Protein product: CASSLVLQGGQPQHF.

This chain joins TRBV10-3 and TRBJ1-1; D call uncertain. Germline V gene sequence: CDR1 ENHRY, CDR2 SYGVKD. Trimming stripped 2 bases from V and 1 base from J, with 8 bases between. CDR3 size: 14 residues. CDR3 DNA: TGTGCCATCAGTGAGACTTACAAGAACACTGAAGCTTTCTTT. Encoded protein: CAISETYKNTEAFF.

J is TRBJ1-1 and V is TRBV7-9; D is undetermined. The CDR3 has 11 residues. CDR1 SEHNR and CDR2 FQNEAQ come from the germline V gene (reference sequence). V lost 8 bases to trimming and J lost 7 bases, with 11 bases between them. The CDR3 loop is CASLNTGEAFF. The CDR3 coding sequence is TGTGCCAGCTTGAATACGGGTGAAGCTTTCTTT.